These 6 T cell receptor beta chains originate from one sample sequenced in a study of T cells after posttransplantation cyclophosphamide. Generated by immunoSEQ multiplex PCR, the TCRdb table keeps only in-frame clones and is missing some. The sample records about 53,000 clones, 85% to 90% being singletons. Specimen: PBMCs. These receptor sequences come from a man under 40 with a blood cancer, CMV-positive, and with a related stem cell donor.

CDR3: CAWSHMESRGTEAFF. The CDR3 DNA is TGTGCCTGGAGCCACATGGAGAGCAGGGGCACTGAAGCTTTCTTT. The chain employs TRBV30 and TRBJ1-1, with a possible D match to TRBD1 (6 bases). With 3 bases removed from V and 4 bases from J, the gap between germline ends came to 18 bases. CDR3 length: 15 amino acids. Germline lookup yields CDR1 GTSNPN and CDR2 SVGIG (reference sequence). Filled out from reference TRBV30 and TRBJ1-1, the complete variable domain reads SQTIHQWPATLVQPVGSPLSLECTVEGTSNPNLYWYRQAAGRGLQLLFYSVGIGQISSEVPQNLSASRPQDRQFILSSKKLLLSDSGFYLCAWSHMESRGTEAFFGQGTRLTVV.

This rearrangement joins TRBV11-2 to TRBJ1-2; D ambiguous. Deletions cut 2 bases from V and 3 bases from J, with 7 bases between. CDR1 and CDR2 (germline): SGHAT, FQNNGV. The CDR3 covers 13 residues. The CDR3 loop is CASSLTRDYGYTF. In DNA form, the CDR3 reads TGTGCCAGCAGCTTAACCCGGGACTATGGCTACACCTTC.

The chain has TRBV7-2 and TRBJ2-5, with TRBD2 matching over 15 bases. Germline V gene lookup returns CDR1 SGHTA and CDR2 FQGNSA. CDR3 length equals 17 residues. Trimming at V came to 4 bases and at J to 3 bases, leaving 6 bases not matched to a gene. The CDR3 region has the DNA TGTGCCAGCAGCTATGGACTAGCGGGAGGGCGCAAAGAGACCCAGTACTTC. Translating it yields CASSYGLAGGRKETQYF.

The V gene is TRBV2, the J gene TRBJ2-5; 8 bases fit TRBD2. The J call is uncertain, as TRBJ2-7 better fits the DNA end. Looked up from germline, CDR1 is SNHLY and CDR2 is FYNNEI. CDR3 length: 18 amino acids. This chain's CDR3 is CASSERVFAGGSSYEQYF. CDR3 bases: TGTGCCAGCAGCGAACGGGTATTTGCGGGAGGAAGCTCCTACGAGCAGTACTTC.

CDR3 protein: CASSLRLNSPLHF. Written as DNA, the CDR3 is TGTGCCAGCAGCTTGCGACTTAATTCACCCCTCCACTTT. The gene calls are TRBV7-8 and TRBJ1-6; D ambiguous. V lost 3 bases, J lost 6 bases, and 6 bases lay in between. Looked up from germline, CDR1 is SGHVS and CDR2 is FQNEAQ. This CDR3 has 13 residues.

This clone showed up just a few times. The J gene is TRBJ2-4, the V gene TRBV28, with a tentative D call TRBD2 (6 bases). The V and J ends lost 2 bases and 0 bases respectively, with 8 bases between them. Germline V gene lookup returns CDR1 MDHEN and CDR2 SYDVKM. This CDR3 is 15 amino acids long. In DNA, the CDR3 is TGTGCCAGCAGTTTAGGAGGGCTAGCCAAAAACATTCAGTACTTC. Its translation is CASSLGGLAKNIQYF.